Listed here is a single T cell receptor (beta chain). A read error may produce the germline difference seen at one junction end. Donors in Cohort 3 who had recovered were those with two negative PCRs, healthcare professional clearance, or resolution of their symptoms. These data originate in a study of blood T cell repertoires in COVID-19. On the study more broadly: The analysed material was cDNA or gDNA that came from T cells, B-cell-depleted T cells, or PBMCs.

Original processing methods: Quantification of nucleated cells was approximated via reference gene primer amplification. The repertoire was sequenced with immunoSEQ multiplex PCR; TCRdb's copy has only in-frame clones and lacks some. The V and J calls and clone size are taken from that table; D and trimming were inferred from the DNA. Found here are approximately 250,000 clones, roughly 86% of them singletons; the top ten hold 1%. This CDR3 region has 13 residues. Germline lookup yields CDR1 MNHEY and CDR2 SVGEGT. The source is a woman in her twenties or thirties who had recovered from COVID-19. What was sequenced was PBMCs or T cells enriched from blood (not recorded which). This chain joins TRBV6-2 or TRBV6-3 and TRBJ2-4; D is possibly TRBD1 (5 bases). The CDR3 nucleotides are TGTGCCAGCAGCCTAATGGCTCAGGGCCCCAGCCACTTC. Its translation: CASSLMAQGPSHF.